Presented here are 9 T cell receptor beta chains from one specimen sequenced in a study of T-cell reconstitution after alpha-beta-depleted transplantation in children. Unique molecular identifiers tagged the TCRbeta library. TCRdb analysed the PCR reads with MiXCR anew, one entry per CDR3 protein. The sample shows about 100,000 distinct CDR3 sequences, around 6.1% of them seen only once. Sequencing was performed on PBMCs, mostly from graft donor cells, taken 60 days after TCRalphabeta/CD19-depleted stem cell transplant. Receptors were obtained from a female patient aged 2 to 10 who had a stem cell transplant for Fanconi anemia, so the T cells may come from the graft donor.

This clonotype was observed many times. The rearrangement joins TRBV18 to TRBJ2-3, with D uncertain. CDR1 KGHSH and CDR2 LQKENI come from the germline V gene. The V and J ends lost 3 bases and 2 bases respectively, with 12 bases between them. The CDR3 totals 15 residues. CDR3: CASSPSKLDTDTQYF. Here the CDR3 DNA reads TGTGCCAGCTCACCTAGTAAATTGGACACAGATACGCAGTATTTT.

Many counts were recorded for this clonotype. V is TRBV21-1 and J is TRBJ2-6; the listed D gene, TRBD1, was not tested against the DNA. TRBV21-1 corresponds to a pseudogene. The CDR3 loop spans 18 amino acids. The CDR3 here is CASSKEATGGSGANVLTF. CDR3 DNA: TGTGCCAGCAGCAAAGAGGCAACAGGGGGCTCTGGGGCCAACGTCCTGACTTTC.

CDR3 loop: CASSLVRSYEQYF. CDR3 coding DNA: TGTGCCAGCAGCTTGGTGCGGAGCTACGAGCAGTACTTC. The rearrangement links TRBV5-6 to TRBJ2-7; D remains ambiguous. The germline CDR1 and CDR2 sequences are SGHDT and YYEEEE. V was trimmed by 0 bases and J by 3 bases, leaving 7 bases between them. This CDR3 region has 13 residues.

J is TRBJ2-3 and V is TRBV3-1; D is perhaps TRBD1 (6 bases). With 5 bases removed from V and 4 bases from J, the gap between germline ends came to 13 bases. This CDR3 has 14 amino acids. Germline CDR1 reads LGHDT; CDR2 reads YNNKEL (reference sequence). The DNA for the CDR3 is TGTGCCAGCAGCAACAGGGAGCCCGCAGATACGCAGTATTTT. Protein sequence: CASSNREPADTQYF.

At least ten counts were recorded for this clonotype. The J gene is TRBJ2-7, the V gene TRBV11-2; D unclear. Germline V gene lookup returns CDR1 SGHAT and CDR2 FQNNGV. V was clipped by 4 bases and J by 0 bases, with 4 bases between them. This CDR3 has 12 amino acids. The CDR3 loop is CASSSPSYEQYF. Here the CDR3 DNA reads TGTGCCAGCAGCTCACCCTCCTACGAGCAGTACTTC. Drawing the rest from reference TRBV11-2 and TRBJ2-7, the complete variable domain is EAGVAQSPRYKIIEKRQSVAFWCNPISGHATLYWYQQILGQGPKLLIQFQNNGVVDDSQLPKDRFSAERLKGVDSTLKIQPAKLEDSAVYLCASSSPSYEQYFGPGTRLTVT.

The sample holds many counts of this clonotype. J is TRBJ1-2 and V is TRBV5-1; a possible D gene is TRBD1 (6 bases). V lost 1 base to trimming and J lost 1 base, with 8 bases between them. This CDR3 spans 14 amino acids. CDR1 is SGHRS, CDR2 YFSETQ, per germline. Here the CDR3 reads CASSLTGSNYGYTF. CDR3 bases: TGCGCCAGCAGCTTGACAGGGAGTAACTATGGCTACACCTTC.

This clonotype was counted ten times or more. This rearrangement joins TRBV28 to TRBJ1-5; D is uncertain. CDR1 is MDHEN, CDR2 SYDVKM, per germline. The V gene lost 5 bases and the J gene lost 2 bases, with 10 bases spanning the gap. This CDR3 has 14 amino acids. The CDR3 sequence is CASSEDWRNQPQHF. The CDR3, as DNA: TGTGCCAGCAGTGAGGATTGGCGCAATCAGCCCCAGCATTTT.

This clonotype showed up just a few times. The chain uses TRBV3-1 and TRBJ2-7, with a possible D match to TRBD2 (6 bases). CDR1 is LGHDT and CDR2 is YNNKEL in the germline V gene (reference sequence). Trimming pared 1 base from V and 4 bases from J, leaving 17 bases between. The CDR3 has 16 amino acids. The CDR3 sequence is CASSQVLAAYPYEQYF. In nucleotides, the CDR3 is TGTGCCAGCAGCCAAGTACTAGCAGCCTACCCTTACGAGCAGTACTTC.

The J gene is TRBJ2-1, the V gene TRBV5-1, with unresolved D. V was clipped by 2 bases and J by 3 bases, with 6 bases between them. Looked up from germline, CDR1 is SGHRS and CDR2 is YFSETQ. This CDR3 is 13 amino acids long. The CDR3 is CASSFLDYNEQFF. DNA of the CDR3: TGCGCCAGCAGCTTTCTCGACTACAATGAGCAGTTCTTC.